These T cell receptor beta chains were read from a single sample in a study of blood T cell repertoires in COVID-19. TCRdb's table, derived via immunoSEQ multiplex PCR, lists solely in-frame clones and lacks some. Here the sample spans tens of thousands of clones, about 87% being singletons. The specimen sequenced was peripheral blood. These receptors all stem from a man aged 80 or over with acute or convalescent COVID-19. The CDR3 runs from the conserved cysteine through the conserved F or W. D genes are given only for firm matches. A row's size may be missing; if present it is once, few, many or a size class.

j_call v_call d_call clone_size cdr3_nt cdr3_aa
TRBJ1-1 TRBV7-3 NA NA TGTGCCAGCAGCCCCGCCGGGGTGAACACTGAAGCTTTCTTT CASSPAGVNTEAFF
TRBJ1-2 TRBV5-5 NA NA TGTGCCAGCAGCTTGGTGGACAGAACCTATGGCTACACCTTC CASSLVDRTYGYTF
TRBJ1-2 TRBV12-3/TRBV12-4 NA NA TGTGCCAGCAGTTTGGCCTATGGCTACACCTTC CASSLAYGYTF
TRBJ1-1 TRBV9 NA NA TGTGCCAGCAGCCCAGCTCCCCTTAAAGGGGGGAACACTGAAGCTTTCTTT CASSPAPLKGGNTEAFF
TRBJ1-5 TRBV7-3 TRBD1 NA TGTGCCAGCAGCCCGGACAGGGCCCAGCCCCAGCATTTT CASSPDRAQPQHF
TRBJ1-2 TRBV29-1 TRBD1 NA TGCAGCGTTGAAAAGGGACAGGGCGTCTATGGCTACACCTTC CSVEKGQGVYGYTF
TRBJ2-3 TRBV5-1 NA NA TGCGCCAGCAGCTTCAGGGATAGCACAGATACGCAGTATTTT CASSFRDSTDTQYF
TRBJ1-1 TRBV27 TRBD1 NA TGTGCCACCCGGGACAGGGGGAAAGCTTTCTTT CATRDRGKAFF
TRBJ1-4 TRBV11-2 TRBD1 NA TGTGCCAGCAGCTCACAGGGGGCCCGGGAAAAACTGTTTTTT CASSSQGAREKLFF
TRBJ2-5 TRBV7-9 TRBD2 NA TGTGCCAGCAGTCCGACTAGCAGCGAAGCGGCCCAGTACTTC CASSPTSSEAAQYF
TRBJ2-7 TRBV2 NA NA TGTGCCAGCCTTTTGCCGCTAGTAAGGACCTACGAGCAGTACTTC CASLLPLVRTYEQYF
TRBJ2-7 TRBV15 TRBD2 NA TGTGCCACCAGCACGGGACTAGCGGGATCAAAACTCCTCTACGAGCAGTACTTC CATSTGLAGSKLLYEQYF
TRBJ2-3 TRBV7-3 TRBD1 NA TGTGCCAGCAGCTTAGATCCCCAGGGGGCGGGGCGGGATACGCAGTATTTT CASSLDPQGAGRDTQYF
TRBJ2-3 TRBV28 TRBD1 NA TGTGCCAGCATCGCCCGAAACAGGGGGCGGGTAGATACGCAGTATTTT CASIARNRGRVDTQYF
TRBJ2-1 TRBV7-2 NA NA TGTGCCAGCAGCTTATTGGGGAGGATCGGTGAGCAGTTCTTC CASSLLGRIGEQFF
TRBJ1-2 TRBV5-1 NA once TGCGCCAGCAGCTTGGATGAGGATGGCTACACCTTC CASSLDEDGYTF
TRBJ2-7 TRBV5-5 TRBD2 NA TGTGCCAGCAGCCCATTCGTAGCGGGCGGTTTCCGCTACGAGCAGTACTTC CASSPFVAGGFRYEQYF
TRBJ2-7 TRBV7-8 TRBD2 NA TGTGCCAGCAGCCCGGGGACTAGCGGGAATTACGAGCAGTACTTC CASSPGTSGNYEQYF
TRBJ2-3 TRBV27 NA NA TGTGCCAGCAGTTTATTCTCAGAGGGTACGCAGTATTTT CASSLFSEGTQYF
TRBJ1-1 TRBV14 TRBD1 NA TGTGCCAGCAGCCCGGACAGGGGGTTAGGGGCTTTCTTT CASSPDRGLGAFF
TRBJ1-1 TRBV4-3 TRBD1 NA TGCGCCAGCAGTCCCCGGGCGGGGACAGATGAAGCTTTCTTT CASSPRAGTDEAFF
TRBJ2-5 TRBV5-1 NA NA TGCGCCAGCAGCCCGGGAGGGGGCAAGGAGACCCAGTACTTC CASSPGGGKETQYF
TRBJ1-5 TRBV28 TRBD1 once TGTGCCAGCAGATATCTTACTTCAGGGGGCGTCAATCAGCCCCAGCATTTT CASRYLTSGGVNQPQHF
TRBJ2-6 TRBV2 NA NA TGTGCCAGCAGTGAATGGGGGCGTCAGGGGGCCAACGTCCTGACTTTC CASSEWGRQGANVLTF
TRBJ1-1 TRBV6-5 NA NA TGTGCCAGCAGTTCACAACGTCGGGGGGCGAACACTGAAGCTTTCTTT CASSSQRRGANTEAFF
TRBJ1-5 TRBV27 NA NA TGTGCCAGCGGGCCAGGATATAGCAATCAGCCCCAGCATTTT CASGPGYSNQPQHF